A selection of T cell receptor beta chains follows, all from one sample in a study of Tregs in tolerant kidney transplant recipients. Data came from immunoSEQ multiplex PCR; TCRdb stores just in-frame clones and leaves some out. The sample records about 64,000 clones, around 98% being singletons. Source: Tregs from blood, taken before the transplant. These receptors were obtained from a human donor who received a combined kidney and bone marrow transplant. The conserved cysteine and the conserved F or W are not part of the CDR3 here. For some rows the clone size is stated as once, few or many, or as a class when expanded; others skip it.

CDR3 length: 13
clone size: -
V gene: TRBV4-2
CDR3 protein: ASSQDRGNPGGYT

CDR3 length: 9
clone size: -
V gene: TRBV30
CDR3 protein: AWMPGETQY

CDR3 length: 14
clone size: -
V gene: TRBV7-2
CDR3 protein: ASSLAGAGGADTQY

CDR3 length: 10
clone size: -
V gene: TRBV7-6
CDR3 protein: ASSSRGDTQY

CDR3 length: 14
clone size: -
V gene: TRBV7-2
CDR3 protein: ASSLALGAGADTQY

CDR3 length: 11
clone size: -
V gene: TRBV5-3
CDR3 protein: ARSARTGCGYT

CDR3 length: 12
clone size: -
V gene: TRBV5-6
CDR3 protein: ASSSPSSNQPQH

CDR3 length: 14
clone size: -
V gene: TRBV4-1
CDR3 protein: ASSLRQGASGYGYT

CDR3 length: 10
clone size: once
V gene: TRBV6-1
CDR3 protein: ASSETLPEAF

CDR3 length: 11
clone size: -
V gene: TRBV5-1
CDR3 protein: ASSLVIGSGYT

CDR3 length: 10
clone size: -
V gene: TRBV29-1
CDR3 protein: SVDRENTEAF

CDR3 length: 10
clone size: -
V gene: TRBV10-3
CDR3 protein: ATGGTAYEQY

CDR3 length: 12
clone size: -
V gene: TRBV7-3
CDR3 protein: ASSLRGTYNEQF

CDR3 length: 15
clone size: -
V gene: TRBV13
CDR3 protein: ASRSHTGGGQVLGYT

CDR3 length: 13
clone size: -
V gene: TRBV18
CDR3 protein: ASSPPAGGIYEQY

CDR3 length: 11
clone size: once
V gene: TRBV5-1
CDR3 protein: ASSLLQGAEAF

CDR3 length: 12
clone size: -
V gene: TRBV14
CDR3 protein: ASSLVYRADTQY

CDR3 length: 12
clone size: -
V gene: TRBV2
CDR3 protein: ASNSGSTNNEQF

CDR3 length: 10
clone size: -
V gene: TRBV6-5
CDR3 protein: ASNGEGQPQH

CDR3 length: 13
clone size: -
V gene: TRBV19
CDR3 protein: ASRINRGNNQPQH

CDR3 length: 11
clone size: -
V gene: TRBV5-1
CDR3 protein: ASSLPGWYGYT

CDR3 length: 11
clone size: -
V gene: TRBV28
CDR3 protein: ASTEGGYDEQF

CDR3 length: 16
clone size: -
V gene: TRBV5-1
CDR3 protein: ASSPPDRGPPGTDTQY

CDR3 length: 11
clone size: -
V gene: TRBV7-2
CDR3 protein: ASSAGGGTEAF

CDR3 length: 12
clone size: -
V gene: TRBV29-1
CDR3 protein: SVIGSGIRYEQY

CDR3 length: 12
clone size: -
V gene: TRBV7-3
CDR3 protein: ASSPGRMADTQY

CDR3 length: 11
clone size: -
V gene: TRBV7-2
CDR3 protein: ASRFQGDTEAF

CDR3 length: 12
clone size: once
V gene: TRBV11-3
CDR3 protein: ASSLAGGYNEQF

CDR3 length: 12
clone size: -
V gene: TRBV11-3
CDR3 protein: ASSLGATYTEAF

CDR3 length: 14
clone size: -
V gene: TRBV4-2
CDR3 protein: ASSQVGGGAVETQY

CDR3 length: 13
clone size: -
V gene: TRBV5-4
CDR3 protein: ASSLVPGMNTEAF

CDR3 length: 12
clone size: -
V gene: TRBV18
CDR3 protein: ASSPGIPGGGFT

CDR3 length: 13
clone size: -
V gene: TRBV2
CDR3 protein: ASSAVGTPNYGYT

CDR3 length: 13
clone size: -
V gene: TRBV5-5
CDR3 protein: ASSPRRGLTDTQY

CDR3 length: 11
clone size: -
V gene: TRBV19
CDR3 protein: ASSIQGGTEAF

CDR3 length: 10
clone size: once
V gene: TRBV7-9
CDR3 protein: ASSLSGYGYT

CDR3 length: 12
clone size: -
V gene: TRBV6-6
CDR3 protein: ASSYSRYPETQY

CDR3 length: 13
clone size: -
V gene: TRBV6-1
CDR3 protein: ASSERRGGTGELF

CDR3 length: 12
clone size: -
V gene: TRBV15
CDR3 protein: ATSREGLYYEQY

CDR3 length: 14
clone size: -
V gene: TRBV18
CDR3 protein: ASSPRGTAPTDTQY

CDR3 length: 13
clone size: -
V gene: TRBV5-1
CDR3 protein: ASSLSGSYNSPLH

CDR3 length: 13
clone size: -
V gene: TRBV19
CDR3 protein: ASTLRTGTVYGYT

CDR3 length: 14
clone size: -
V gene: TRBV29-1
CDR3 protein: SVEYGDSRSYNEQF

CDR3 length: 11
clone size: -
V gene: TRBV5-1
CDR3 protein: ASSLDLAPEQY

CDR3 length: 12
clone size: -
V gene: TRBV9
CDR3 protein: ASSEGDGNQPQH

CDR3 length: 13
clone size: -
V gene: TRBV6-6
CDR3 protein: ASSYDSYSTDTQY

CDR3 length: 14
clone size: -
V gene: TRBV7-3
CDR3 protein: ASSLRAGLNTGELF

CDR3 length: 11
clone size: -
V gene: TRBV6-1
CDR3 protein: ASSEASSYEQY

CDR3 length: 13
clone size: -
V gene: TRBV7-8
CDR3 protein: ASSRRLAGGDTQY

CDR3 length: 10
clone size: -
V gene: TRBV11-3
CDR3 protein: ASSLVTYEQY

CDR3 length: 9
clone size: -
V gene: TRBV18
CDR3 protein: ASSPGTRKY

CDR3 length: 11
clone size: -
V gene: TRBV9
CDR3 protein: ASSVDRSDTQY

CDR3 length: 12
clone size: -
V gene: TRBV27
CDR3 protein: ASSSTDRGHEQY

CDR3 length: 11
clone size: -
V gene: TRBV4-3
CDR3 protein: ASSRGSSYEQY